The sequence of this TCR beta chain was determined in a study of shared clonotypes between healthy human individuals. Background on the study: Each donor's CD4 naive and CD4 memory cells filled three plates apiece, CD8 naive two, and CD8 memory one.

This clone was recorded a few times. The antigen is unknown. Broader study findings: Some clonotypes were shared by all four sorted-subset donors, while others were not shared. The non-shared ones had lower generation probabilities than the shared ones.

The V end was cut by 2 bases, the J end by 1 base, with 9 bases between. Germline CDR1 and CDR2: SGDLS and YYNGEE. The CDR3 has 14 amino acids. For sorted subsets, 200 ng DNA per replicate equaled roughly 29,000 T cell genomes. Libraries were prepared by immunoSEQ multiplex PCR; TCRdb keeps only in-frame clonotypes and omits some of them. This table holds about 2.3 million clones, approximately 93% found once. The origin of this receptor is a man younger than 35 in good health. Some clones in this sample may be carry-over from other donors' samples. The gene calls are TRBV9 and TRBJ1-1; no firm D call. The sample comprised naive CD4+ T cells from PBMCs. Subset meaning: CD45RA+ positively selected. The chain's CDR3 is CASSVQVANTEAFF. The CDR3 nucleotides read TGTGCCAGCAGCGTGCAGGTTGCGAACACTGAAGCTTTCTTT.